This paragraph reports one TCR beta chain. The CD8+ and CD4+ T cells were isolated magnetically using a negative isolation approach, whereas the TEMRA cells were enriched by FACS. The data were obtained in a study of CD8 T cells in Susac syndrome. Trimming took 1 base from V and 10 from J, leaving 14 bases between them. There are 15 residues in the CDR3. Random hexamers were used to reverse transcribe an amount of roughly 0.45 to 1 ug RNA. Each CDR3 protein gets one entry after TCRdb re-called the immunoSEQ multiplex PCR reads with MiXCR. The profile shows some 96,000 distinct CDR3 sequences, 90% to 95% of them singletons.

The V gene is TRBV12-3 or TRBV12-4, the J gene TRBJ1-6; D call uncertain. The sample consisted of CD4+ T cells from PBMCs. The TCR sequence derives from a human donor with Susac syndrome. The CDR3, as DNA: TGTGCCAGCAGTTTAGAGTGGCCCCCCGGATCACCCCTCCACTTT. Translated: CASSLEWPPGSPLHF.